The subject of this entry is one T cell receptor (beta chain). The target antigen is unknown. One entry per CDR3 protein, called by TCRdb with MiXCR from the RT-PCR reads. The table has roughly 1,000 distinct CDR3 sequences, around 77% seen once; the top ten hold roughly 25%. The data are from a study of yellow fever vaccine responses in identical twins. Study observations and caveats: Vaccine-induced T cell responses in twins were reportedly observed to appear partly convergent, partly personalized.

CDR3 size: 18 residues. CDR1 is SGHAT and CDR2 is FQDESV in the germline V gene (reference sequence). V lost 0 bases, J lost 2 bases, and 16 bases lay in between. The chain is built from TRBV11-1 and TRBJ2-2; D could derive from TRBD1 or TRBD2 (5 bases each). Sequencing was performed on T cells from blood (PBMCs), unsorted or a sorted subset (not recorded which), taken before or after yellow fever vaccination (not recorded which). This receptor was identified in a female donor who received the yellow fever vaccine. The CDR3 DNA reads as TGTGCCAGCAGCTTAGCATCAGTGGCAGGGAGAAACACCGGGGAGCTGTTTTTT. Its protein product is CASSLASVAGRNTGELFF.